The source of this TCR beta chain is a study of PD-1 blockade in classical Hodgkin lymphoma. About the study: With a 2-week interval, patients received intravenous nivolumab at 3 mg/kg. Points from the study as a whole: The CD4+ diversity rise by C4D1 was clearest in complete responders. Before treatment, TCR diversity in newly diagnosed patients was reportedly lower than in healthy donors.

Trimming took off 6 bases at V and 0 bases at J, with 11 bases between the two ends. The CDR3 has 15 amino acids. CDR1 is MNHNS, CDR2 SASEGT, per germline. The time point here: cycle 4 day 1 (C4D1), after about 6 weeks of nivolumab. All trial patients relapsed after autologous stem cell transplantation. Researchers used magnetic negative selection to pull out pure CD4+ T cells from thawed PBMCs. Sequencing was performed with immunoSEQ multiplex PCR; in TCRdb, only in-frame clones are kept and a portion is missing. The sample shows roughly 15,000 clones, 65% to 85% of them seen only once. Notes on this clone: Its antigen is as yet unknown.

The TCR sequence derives from a human donor with classical Hodgkin lymphoma. This chain uses TRBV6-1 with TRBJ1-4; D might be TRBD1 (6 bases). The sample here was CD4+ T cells from blood, taken before the fourth cycle of nivolumab. The CDR3 protein is CASSVQGATNEKLFF. Written as DNA, the CDR3 is TGTGCCAGCAGCGTACAGGGCGCAACTAATGAAAAACTGTTTTTT.